This entry describes one TCR beta chain. The antigen it binds to is not known. It may be a read error: a sequence one base away is much more abundant. This sample was included in a study of T cells in Graves' hyperthyroidism and ophthalmopathy (dated by TCRdb to about 2019). Some background on the complete study: A discovery cohort of approximately 100 patients, 43 with Graves' ophthalmopathy and about 58 with stable Graves' hyperthyroidism, was used to find distinguishing TCR V-J signatures. According to the paper, TCR Vbeta CDR3 sequencing was carried out on 135 peripheral blood samples, which came from more than 40 ophthalmopathy, roughly 75 hyperthyroidism and about 17 progressor patients. After sampling, hyperthyroidism patients received methimazole starting at 30 mg daily, and ophthalmopathy patients received high-dose intravenous methylprednisolone. Prospective prediction of ophthalmopathy was tested in an independent validation cohort consisting of 18 hyperthyroidism patients and about 17 patients who later progressed to ophthalmopathy. In addition, the study compared T-cell repertoires in thyroid tissue and in blood from roughly 6 Graves' hyperthyroidism patients. The approximately 98 discovery patients were randomly divided into training and test sets at a 7:3 ratio. Study-wide findings and limitations: During validation, the model predicted progression to ophthalmopathy a median of approximately six months ahead of onset, with around 65% sensitivity and about 72% specificity. Blood samples also contained most of the expanded thyroid clonotypes (frequency above 0.001), which suggests that blood repertoires may reflect thyroid immune responses. Sample size was not statistically predetermined, and investigators were not blinded to group allocation. Ophthalmopathy was separated from stable hyperthyroidism by a 13 V-J signature model, with about 88% sensitivity and approximately 81% specificity obtained in cross-validation and 80%/75% obtained in testing.

The TCR beta CDR3 regions were amplified from RNA transcripts. The first round of RT-PCR for the TCR CDR3 was performed with the HTBI primer set and the Qiagen OneStep RT-PCR kit. Libraries were constructed in a second round of multiplex PCR, after which size selection and purification were performed. Libraries were sequenced paired-end with 100 bp reads on an Illumina HiSeq2000. For the original study's pipeline: SOAPnuke was used to process the raw data, with reads discarded if the reads contained adapters or uncalled bases, had a mean Phred below 15, or lacked an exact constant-primer or identifier match. COPE v1.2.5 was used to merge the high-quality paired reads, and each unique nucleotide sequence was defined as a clonotype. MiTCR v1.1 was used to align the clonotypes against IMGT TRBV, TRBD and TRBJ reference segments. The analysis included only V-J combinations with a frequency above 0.0001, which together covered 99% to 99.2% of the repertoires. A TCS score was defined as the ratio between F50 (clonal expansion) and ExV (chaos), using BLOSUM62-based TCRdist between CDR3 peptides within each V-J. Welch's t-statistics and random forest reduced fewer than 600 V-J features to roughly 13, which were used in a naive Bayes classifier (R e1071). Through fastp at Q25 and MiXCR, TCRdb rebuilt clones from the public reads, retaining in-frame beta chains. Every distinct CDR3 protein forms one entry, paired with its most common genes and DNA. The V and J calls and clone size come from TCRdb's table, not from the authors' own analysis. Counted in this sample were some 510,000 distinct CDR3 sequences; roughly 50% of them appeared once. Roughly 8.2% of the sample lies in the top ten.

Trimmed from V: 8 bases; trimmed from J: 5 bases; junction bases lacking a gene match: 2. Looking up the germline V gene yields CDR1 SNHLY and CDR2 FYNNEI. From the cysteine up to the phenylalanine, the CDR3 has a length of 13 residues. Just the 39-base CDR3 DNA is kept, in frame starting at base 1. A patient counted as having stable Graves' hyperthyroidism if no progression to ophthalmopathy occurred over 18 months of follow-up. Hyperthyroidism patients were aged 18 to 65 years and newly diagnosed, with disease duration of less than 2 months. Patients with uncontrolled infections, other autoimmune diseases, pregnancy or lactation were excluded. Diagnoses were based on clinical symptoms, serum thyroxine and TRAb, thyroid ultrasound and orbital computed tomography. Total RNA was extracted using Trizol reagent, and RNA quality was assessed on an Agilent 2100 Bioanalyzer.

The chain is assembled from TRBV2 and TRBJ1-4; 10 middle bases align to TRBD1. The source is a woman under 30 with Graves' hyperthyroidism. Donor details come from another sample of the same person, matched by shared clones. The sequenced material came from peripheral blood or thyroid tissue (not recorded which). CDR3 loop: CASGGQGNEKLFF. The nucleotide sequence reads TGTGCCAGCGGGGGACAGGGGAATGAAAAACTGTTTTTT.